The present T cell receptor beta chain was sequenced within a study of blood T cell repertoires in COVID-19. On the study more broadly: Samples of COVID-19 (acute and convalescent) were obtained from the United States, Italy and Spain. Sample material is recorded as cDNA or gDNA derived from T cells, B-cell-depleted T cells, or PBMCs.

This CDR3 has 17 residues. Germline values: CDR1 LGHNA, CDR2 YNFKEQ. J gave up 4 bases and V 6 bases, and 9 bases lay outside the gene matches. As processed by the authors: Amplification of reference gene primers was used by the study to estimate nucleated cell counts. Sequencing was performed with immunoSEQ multiplex PCR; in TCRdb, only in-frame clones are kept and a portion is missing. D and trimming come from the DNA, and the V and J calls and clone size come from that table. The table records roughly 260,000 clones, over 75% of them present only once. The receptor comes from a woman aged 40 to 50 who had recovered from COVID-19. V and J are TRBV4-2 and TRBJ2-5; 15 bases are shared with TRBD2. The sequenced material came from peripheral blood. DNA of the CDR3: TGTGCCAGCAGGGCCGGGACTAGCGGGGGGAGGGGAGAGACCCAGTACTTC. The encoded protein is CASRAGTSGGRGETQYF.